The present entry profiles one T cell receptor (beta chain) with its context. V was pared by 0 bases and J by 1 base, with 10 bases between. CDR3 length equals 16 residues. Germline assignment: CDR1 SGHRS and CDR2 YFSETQ. This entry is derived from a study of control samples from healthy donors and cancer patients. Sequenced by immunoSEQ multiplex PCR; TCRdb stores in-frame clones only, minus some. This sample has around 84,000 clones, with around 84% found just once. The sequence came from a man in his 60s with head and neck cancer. The rearrangement links TRBV5-1 to TRBJ2-2; D is unresolved. The sample comprised PBMCs. The CDR3 DNA sequence: TGCGCCAGCAGCTTGGCCAACGGCGTGAACACCGGGGAGCTGTTTTTT. Its translation: CASSLANGVNTGELFF.